The 11 T cell receptor beta chains below all came from one sample that was sequenced in a study of blood T cell repertoires in COVID-19. This table comes from immunoSEQ multiplex PCR, and its TCRdb copy is limited to in-frame clones, with some not included. Of around 330,000 clones in the sample, 85% were seen once. The sequencing input was PBMCs or T cells enriched from blood (not recorded which). The source is a woman aged 25-40 years who had been exposed to COVID-19.

The rearrangement uses TRBV2 and TRBJ1-2, with D tentatively TRBD1 (5 bases). The V gene lost 9 bases and the J gene lost 2 bases, with 13 bases spanning the gap. The CDR3 is 13 residues long. Germline V gives CDR1 SNHLY, CDR2 FYNNEI. CDR3 in amino acids: CASGAQVNYGYTF. In nucleotides, the CDR3 is TGTGCCAGTGGGGCGCAGGTGAACTATGGCTACACCTTC.

The V gene is TRBV9, the J gene TRBJ1-1, with 10 bases lining up with TRBD1. The CDR3 spans 16 residues. Losses at the gene ends were 3 bases for V and 2 bases for J; bases not matched to a gene: 7. Germline V gene lookup returns CDR1 SGDLS and CDR2 YYNGEE. CDR3 residues: CASSARDRGPNTEAFF. As DNA, the CDR3 is TGTGCCAGCAGCGCCCGGGACAGGGGACCCAACACTGAAGCTTTCTTT. The variable domain in full, completed from reference TRBV9 and TRBJ1-1, reads DSGVTQTPKHLITATGQRVTLRCSPRSGDLSVYWYQQSLDQGLQFLIQYYNGEERAKGNILERFSAQQFPDLHSELNLSSLELGDSALYFCASSARDRGPNTEAFFGQGTRLTVV.

The chain carries TRBV3-1 (or the pseudogene TRBV3-2) and TRBJ1-1; TRBD1 is a possible D gene (5 bases). CDR1 is LGHDT and CDR2 is YNNKEL in the germline V gene (reference sequence). Deletions cut 1 base from V and 10 bases from J, with 16 bases between. The CDR3 has 14 amino acids. CDR3 DNA sequence: TGTGCCAGCAGCCAAGCCAGGAGGGCCGGGGGAGCTTTCTTT. Translated: CASSQARRAGGAFF.

V gene TRBV6-2 or TRBV6-3 combines with J gene TRBJ1-2; the match to TRBD1 covers 7 bases. V lost 2 bases, J lost 7 bases, and 7 bases stayed unmatched. The germline CDR1 and CDR2 sequences are MNHEY and SVGEGT. The CDR3 consists of 14 residues. CDR3 sequence reads: CASSYSRQGGGYTF. The CDR3 nucleotides are TGTGCCAGCAGTTACAGCCGACAGGGAGGTGGCTACACCTTC.

This clone was seen only a few times. This sample includes further DNA sequences coding for the same CDR3. This chain joins TRBV28 and TRBJ1-2, with D perhaps matching TRBD1 (5 bases). The V end lost 2 bases, the J end lost 4 bases, and 8 bases lay between the germline ends. CDR1 is MDHEN, CDR2 SYDVKM, per germline. CDR3 length: 13 residues. The CDR3 DNA reads TGTGCCAGCAGTTTACAGGGAACCTATGGCTACACCTTC. It yields the protein CASSLQGTYGYTF.

This clone showed up just once. At one end the junction does not follow the germline gene, possibly because of a read error. The chain recombines TRBV25-1 with TRBJ2-7; TRBD1 agrees at 9 bases. CDR1 MGHDK and CDR2 SYGVNS come from the germline V gene. This CDR3 comprises 13 residues. The CDR3 loop is CASSGTGVYGQYF. CDR3 DNA: TGTGCCAGCAGTGGGACAGGGGTATACGGGCAGTACTTC.

This sequence joins TRBV28 and TRBJ1-1; D uncertain. The V end was cut by 3 bases, the J end by 0 bases, with 11 bases between. Germline V gene lookup returns CDR1 MDHEN and CDR2 SYDVKM. The CDR3 is 15 amino acids. The CDR3 DNA reads TGTGCCAGCAGTTTCCATTCGGGGATGAACACTGAAGCTTTCTTT. Encoded protein: CASSFHSGMNTEAFF.

The chain carries TRBV3-1 (or the pseudogene TRBV3-2) and TRBJ1-1; the match to TRBD1 covers 9 bases. J lost 6 bases, V lost 4 bases, and 9 bases had no gene match. Germline CDR1 reads LGHDT; CDR2 reads YNNKEL (reference sequence). CDR3 size: 15 residues. The CDR3 coding sequence is TGTGCCAGCAGCCCGCTCCGGGACAGGGCCCCTGAAGCTTTCTTT. Residues: CASSPLRDRAPEAFF.

The chain recombines TRBV5-4 with TRBJ2-3; D remains unclear. The CDR3 consists of 15 residues. Trimming took off 0 bases at V and 2 bases at J, with 10 bases between the two ends. The germline gives CDR1 SGHNT, CDR2 YYREEE (reference sequence). CDR3 nucleotides: TGTGCCAGCAGCTTGGCTTTTTTAGACACAGATACGCAGTATTTT. Translated: CASSLAFLDTDTQYF. The full variable domain, its missing parts supplied by reference TRBV5-4 and TRBJ2-3, is ETGVTQSPTHLIKTRGQQVTLRCSSQSGHNTVSWYQQALGQGPQFIFQYYREEENGRGNFPPRFSGLQFPNYSSELNVNALELDDSALYLCASSLAFLDTDTQYFGPGTRLTVL.

This clone has just one count. The sample carries other DNA sequences with the same CDR3. CDR3 amino acids: CASSQDSRSYEQYF. The CDR3 bases are TGTGCCAGCAGCCAGGACAGTCGCTCCTACGAGCAGTACTTC. The rearrangement links TRBV3-1 (or the pseudogene TRBV3-2) to TRBJ2-7; TRBD1 is a possible D gene (6 bases). In germline, CDR1 is LGHDT, CDR2 YNNKEL (reference sequence). V was shortened by 3 bases and J by 0 bases, with 9 bases between the two germline ends. CDR3 length: 14 residues.

This clone has just one count. The chain recombines TRBV6-2 or TRBV6-3 with TRBJ1-2; D is possibly TRBD1 (5 bases). The CDR3 runs 13 residues. Per the germline V gene, CDR1 is MNHEY and CDR2 is SVGEGT. The germline V and J ends were trimmed by 2 bases and 5 bases, with 9 bases remaining between them. For the CDR3, the DNA is TGTGCCAGCAGTTACCAGGGTAATTATGGCTACACCTTC. This sequence encodes CASSYQGNYGYTF.